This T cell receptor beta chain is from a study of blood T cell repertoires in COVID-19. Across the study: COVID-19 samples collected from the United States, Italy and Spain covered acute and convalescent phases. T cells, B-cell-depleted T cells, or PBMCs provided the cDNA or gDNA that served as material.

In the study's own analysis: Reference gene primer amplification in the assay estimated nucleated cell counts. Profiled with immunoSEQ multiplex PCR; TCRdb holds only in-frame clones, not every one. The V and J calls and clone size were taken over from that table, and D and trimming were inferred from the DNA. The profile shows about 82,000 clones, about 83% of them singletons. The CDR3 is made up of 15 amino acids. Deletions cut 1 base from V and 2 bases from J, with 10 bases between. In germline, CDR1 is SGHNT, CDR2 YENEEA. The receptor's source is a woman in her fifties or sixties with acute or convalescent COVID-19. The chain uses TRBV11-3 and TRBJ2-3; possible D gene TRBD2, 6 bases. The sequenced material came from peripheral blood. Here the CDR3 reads CASSLAGVDTDTQYF. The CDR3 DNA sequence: TGTGCCAGCAGCTTAGCGGGGGTGGACACAGATACGCAGTATTTT.